This T cell receptor (beta chain) was profiled in a study of technical replicates of blood from a handful of donors. This table comes from immunoSEQ multiplex PCR, and its TCRdb copy is limited to in-frame clones, with some not included. This sample has approximately 95,000 clones, with approximately 96% found just once. V was pared by 2 bases and J by 7 bases, with 6 bases of the junction left unmatched. Germline V CDR1 and CDR2: MRHNA, SNTAGT. CDR3 length equals 15 residues. The chain is built from TRBV6-4 and TRBJ2-1; 9 bases align to TRBD2. The receptor's source is a human donor in good health. Sequences were obtained from T cells isolated from PBMCs. The CDR3, as DNA: TGTGCCAGCAGTGACGAGGCGGGAGGGTTAAATGAGCAGTTCTTC. Its translation is CASSDEAGGLNEQFF.